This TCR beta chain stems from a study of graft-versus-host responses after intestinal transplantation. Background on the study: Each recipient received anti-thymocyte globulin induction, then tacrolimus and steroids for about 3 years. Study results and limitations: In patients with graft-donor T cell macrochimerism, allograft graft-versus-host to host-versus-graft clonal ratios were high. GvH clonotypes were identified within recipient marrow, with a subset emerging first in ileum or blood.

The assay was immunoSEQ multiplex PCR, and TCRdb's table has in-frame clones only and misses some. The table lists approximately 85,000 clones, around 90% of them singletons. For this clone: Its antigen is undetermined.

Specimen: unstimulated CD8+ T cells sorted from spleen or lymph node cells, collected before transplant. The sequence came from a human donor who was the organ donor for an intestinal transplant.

The CDR3 nucleotides are TGTGCCAGCAGCTTGGCGTCCGGGGAGCTGTTTTTT. This translates into CASSLASGELFF. This chain uses TRBV5-6 with TRBJ2-2; D is unresolved. V lost 0 bases, J lost 6 bases, and 3 bases lay in between. This CDR3 is built from 12 residues. CDR1 SGHDT and CDR2 YYEEEE come from the germline V gene.